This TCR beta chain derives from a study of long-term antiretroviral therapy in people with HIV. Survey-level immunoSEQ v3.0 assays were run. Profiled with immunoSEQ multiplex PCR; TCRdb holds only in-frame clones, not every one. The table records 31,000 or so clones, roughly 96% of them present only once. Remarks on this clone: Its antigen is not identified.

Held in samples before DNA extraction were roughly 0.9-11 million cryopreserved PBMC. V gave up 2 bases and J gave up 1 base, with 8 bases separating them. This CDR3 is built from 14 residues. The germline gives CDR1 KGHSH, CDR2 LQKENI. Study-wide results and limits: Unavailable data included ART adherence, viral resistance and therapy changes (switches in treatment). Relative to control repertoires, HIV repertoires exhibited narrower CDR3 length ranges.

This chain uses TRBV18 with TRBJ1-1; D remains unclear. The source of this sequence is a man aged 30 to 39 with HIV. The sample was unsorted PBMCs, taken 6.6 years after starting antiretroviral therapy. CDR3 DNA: TGTGCCAGCTCACCATTCCCGGGGAACACTGAAGCTTTCTTT. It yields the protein CASSPFPGNTEAFF.